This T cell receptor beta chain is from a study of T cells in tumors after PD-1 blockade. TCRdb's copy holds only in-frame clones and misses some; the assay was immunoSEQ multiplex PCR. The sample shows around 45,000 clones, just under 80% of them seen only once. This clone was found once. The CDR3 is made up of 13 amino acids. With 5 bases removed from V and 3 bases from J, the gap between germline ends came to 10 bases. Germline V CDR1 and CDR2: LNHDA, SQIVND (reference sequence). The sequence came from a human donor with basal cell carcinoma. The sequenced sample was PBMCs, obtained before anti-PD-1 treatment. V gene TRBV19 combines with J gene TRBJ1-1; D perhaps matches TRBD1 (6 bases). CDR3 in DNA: TGTGCCAGTAGTGGACAGTGGGACACTGAAGCTTTCTTT. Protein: CASSGQWDTEAFF.